What follows are 25 T cell receptor beta chains derived from one specimen sequenced in a study of vaccination effects on CD4 cells after COVID-19. TCRdb's copy holds only in-frame clones and misses some; the assay was immunoSEQ multiplex PCR. The top ten hold more than 0.85% of the sample, which has fewer than 85,000 clones, under 80% seen once. For these receptors, no antigen is known. Using viral peptide pools, the ViraFEST assay grew out antigen-specific CD4+ T cells prior to sequencing. At the end of roughly ten days of culture, CD4+ T cells were isolated. The vaccine given was either BNT162b2 or mRNA-1273, in two doses. The sequences come from CD4+ T cells from PBMCs cultured with HCoV-OC43 spike peptides, collected after COVID-19 vaccination. Subset specified: HCoV-OC43 spike overlapping peptide pool stimulation. These receptors originate from a human donor who received a COVID-19 vaccine.

V usage is TRBV6-2 or TRBV6-3 and J usage is TRBJ1-1; a weak D match, TRBD1 (6 bases). The CDR3 has 16 residues. V dropped 5 bases and J dropped 3 bases, with 19 bases sitting between them. Germline lookup yields CDR1 MNHEY and CDR2 SVGEGT. CDR3 amino acids: CASSPPGGRTYTEAFF. CDR3 DNA sequence: TGTGCCAGCAGTCCCCCCGGGGGGCGTACTTACACTGAAGCTTTCTTT.

The chain uses TRBV28 and TRBJ2-7; TRBD1 aligns across 12 bases. The CDR3 is 14 amino acids. Germline-derived CDR1 and CDR2 are MDHEN and SYDVKM. The J segment lost 6 bases and the V segment lost 5 bases, leaving 5 bases of the junction unmatched. CDR3 nucleotides: TGTGCCAGCAGTCCCGGGACAGGGGGCTCCGAGCAGTACGTC. Its protein product is CASSPGTGGSEQYV.

The V call is TRBV28, the J call TRBJ2-6; 9 bases align to TRBD1. Looked up from germline, CDR1 is MDHEN and CDR2 is SYDVKM. Trimming at V came to 4 bases and at J to 2 bases, leaving 6 bases not matched to a gene. The CDR3 has 17 residues. The chain's CDR3 is CASSSGQGLPGANVLTF. The CDR3 bases are TGTGCCAGCAGTTCGGGACAGGGTCTTCCTGGGGCCAACGTCCTGACTTTC.

CDR3 region: CASSLTGDTGELFF. CDR3 sequence (DNA): TGTGCCAGCAGCTTGACAGGGGACACCGGGGAGCTGTTTTTT. J is TRBJ2-2 and V is TRBV5-6; 7 bases match TRBD1. This CDR3 region has 14 residues. Looked up from germline, CDR1 is SGHDT and CDR2 is YYEEEE. V lost 1 base to trimming and J lost 3 bases; unmatched junction nucleotides: 0.

The chain links TRBV5-1 to TRBJ1-1; TRBD1 is a possible D gene (5 bases). This CDR3 comprises 12 residues. V lost 6 bases and J lost 6, with 12 bases in between. Germline values: CDR1 SGHRS, CDR2 YFSETQ. As DNA, the CDR3 is TGCGCCAGCACCATTGGAGGGGCTGAAGCTTTCTTT. Translation gives CASTIGGAEAFF.

This chain uses TRBV19 with TRBJ1-1, with 7 positions matching TRBD1. Germline V gene lookup returns CDR1 LNHDA and CDR2 SQIVND (reference sequence). The V gene end was trimmed by 3 bases and the J gene end by 4 bases; junction bases not matched to a gene: 5. The CDR3 sequence is 14 residues long. CDR3 sequence (DNA): TGTGCCAGTAGTATTGGACAGGTTGGCACTGAAGCTTTCTTT. Protein sequence: CASSIGQVGTEAFF.

V usage is TRBV24-1 and J usage is TRBJ2-5, with 9 bases lining up with TRBD2. V dropped 8 bases and J dropped 5; count of bases not matched to a gene: 5. The CDR3 sequence is 13 residues long. Germline CDR1 is KGHDR and CDR2 is SFDVKD. As DNA, the CDR3 is TGTGCCACCATGGCGGGGGGGAGCGAGACCCAGTACTTC. It translates to CATMAGGSETQYF.

The V gene is TRBV7-2, the J gene TRBJ2-3; 10 bases map to TRBD1. This CDR3 is built from 15 residues. Trimming took 7 bases from V and 3 from J; bases not matched to a gene: 7. The V gene's germline CDR1 is SGHTA and CDR2 FQGNSA. CDR3 residues: CASNRGQGRTDTQYF. DNA of the CDR3: TGTGCCAGCAATAGGGGACAGGGGAGGACAGATACGCAGTATTTT.

The chain couples TRBV7-2 to TRBJ2-4, with 10 bases that match TRBD1. CDR3 length equals 16 residues. The V gene's germline CDR1 is SGHTA and CDR2 FQGNSA. The V gene end was trimmed by 1 base and the J gene end by 7 bases; junction bases not matched to a gene: 7. The CDR3 nucleotides are TGTGCCAGCAGCTTAGGGGACAGGGGATTGATCAACATTCAGTACTTC. It is translated as CASSLGDRGLINIQYF.

J is TRBJ1-3 and V is TRBV5-4, with D possibly being TRBD1 (6 bases). Germline assignment: CDR1 SGHNT and CDR2 YYREEE (reference sequence). Trimming stripped 0 bases from V and 8 bases from J, with 12 bases between. This CDR3 region has 14 residues. CDR3 coding DNA: TGTGCCAGCAGCTTGGGGCAGGGGAAGGACACCATATATTTT. Translation gives CASSLGQGKDTIYF.

This chain links TRBV6-5 with TRBJ1-1; TRBD1 agrees at 10 bases. The CDR3 spans 13 residues. The V gene's germline CDR1 is MNHEY and CDR2 SVGAGI. Trimming cost V 6 bases and J 8 bases; bases outside gene matches: 6. Here the CDR3 DNA reads TGTGCCAGCAGCCTCGGGACAGGGGCAGAAGCTTTCTTT. This gives the protein CASSLGTGAEAFF.

The J gene is TRBJ1-1, the V gene TRBV3-1 (or the pseudogene TRBV3-2); weak D call: TRBD1 (5 bases). The CDR3 spans 14 residues. Germline loops: CDR1 LGHDT, CDR2 YNNKEL (reference sequence). V was trimmed by 2 bases and J by 6 bases, leaving 13 bases between them. The CDR3 here is CASSQPGPSAEAFF. CDR3 in DNA: TGTGCCAGCAGCCAACCAGGGCCTTCGGCTGAAGCTTTCTTT.

The chain joins TRBV7-9 to TRBJ2-7; D could derive from TRBD1 or TRBD2 (5 bases each). The CDR3 loop spans 11 amino acids. V gave up 3 bases and J gave up 5 bases, with 5 bases separating them. CDR1 SEHNR and CDR2 FQNEAQ come from the germline V gene (reference sequence). CDR3 DNA sequence: TGTGCCAGCAGCTTGGGGGACGAGCAGTACGTC. Its translation: CASSLGDEQYV.

This chain connects TRBV5-1 to TRBJ2-7; 7 bases line up with TRBD1. The germline V gene has CDR1 SGHRS and CDR2 YFSETQ. With 4 bases clipped from V and 5 bases from J, the junction kept 6 bases outside the gene matches. The CDR3 is 13 residues long. The CDR3 is CASSLGDRDEQYV. The CDR3 nucleotides read TGCGCCAGCAGCCTCGGTGACAGGGACGAGCAGTACGTC.

CDR3 in DNA: TGTGCCTGGAGTTTTGGGGGGCGCACAGATACGCAGTATTTT. Protein: CAWSFGGRTDTQYF. The genes are TRBV30 and TRBJ2-3; either TRBD1 or TRBD2 may fit D (6 bases each). CDR1 is GTSNPN, CDR2 SVGIG, per germline (reference sequence). The CDR3 extends over 14 amino acids. Trimming cost V 2 bases and J 1 base, with 10 bases left between them.

This chain's CDR3 is CASSLTGGRSDTQYF. The CDR3 region has the DNA TGTGCCAGCAGCCTCACAGGGGGTCGGTCAGATACGCAGTATTTT. The J gene is TRBJ2-3, the V gene TRBV3-1 (or the pseudogene TRBV3-2), with 8 bases that match TRBD1. The germline V gene encodes CDR1 LGHDT and CDR2 YNNKEL (reference sequence). V shed 4 bases, J shed 4 bases, and the junction held 7 bases outside the gene matches. This CDR3 region has 15 residues.

CDR3 nucleotide sequence: TGTGCCATCAGTGAATGGGGCAATCAGCCCCAGCATTTT. It yields the protein CAISEWGNQPQHF. The chain combines TRBV10-3 with TRBJ1-5, with unresolved D. Germline CDR1 is ENHRY and CDR2 is SYGVKD. The CDR3 covers 13 residues. Trimming stripped 3 bases from V and 2 bases from J, with 5 bases between.

This clone was seen a single time. The chain links TRBV9 to TRBJ2-5; D remains ambiguous. Trimming stripped 0 bases from V and 5 bases from J, with 14 bases between. Germline-derived CDR1 and CDR2 are SGDLS and YYNGEE. The CDR3 runs 15 residues. The CDR3 DNA is TGTGCCAGCAGCGTAGCTCCGGTGGAGCAGGAGACCCAGTACTTC. Encoded protein: CASSVAPVEQETQYF.

The CDR3: CASRPGLAGAYEQYV. The CDR3 nucleotides are TGTGCCAGCAGGCCGGGACTAGCGGGGGCATACGAGCAGTACGTC. The V gene is TRBV28, the J gene TRBJ2-7; 14 nucleotides match TRBD2. Germline V gene sequence: CDR1 MDHEN, CDR2 SYDVKM. Trimming removed 6 bases from V and 4 bases from J; junction bases left unmatched: 5. The CDR3 runs 15 residues.

This chain uses TRBV15 with TRBJ1-5; a possible D gene is TRBD1 (5 bases). Germline V gives CDR1 LNHNV, CDR2 YYDKDF (reference sequence). The V and J ends lost 0 bases and 3 bases respectively, with 18 bases between them. There are 18 residues in the CDR3. The CDR3 bases are TGTGCCACCAGCAGAGATCAACTATCGGGACGGCCCAATCAGCCCCAGCATTTT. Its translation: CATSRDQLSGRPNQPQHF.

The genes are TRBV2 and TRBJ1-1; TRBD1 is a possible D gene (6 bases). Germline lookup yields CDR1 SNHLY and CDR2 FYNNEI. The CDR3 runs to 12 residues. Trimming stripped 4 bases from V and 6 bases from J, with 9 bases between. The CDR3 DNA sequence: TGTGCCAGCAGTGGCAGGGGACCTGAAGCTTTCTTT. It codes for CASSGRGPEAFF.

This chain joins TRBV6-5 and TRBJ2-7; D remains unclear. This CDR3 is built from 12 residues. From germline, CDR1 is MNHEY and CDR2 SVGAGI. V dropped 4 bases and J dropped 4 bases, with 8 bases sitting between them. CDR3 DNA: TGTGCCAGCAGTTTCAGTCCTTACGAGCAGTACGTC. It specifies CASSFSPYEQYV.

In this sample, this clone turned up a few times. The chain links TRBV5-8 to TRBJ1-1; 7 nucleotides line up with TRBD1. V dropped 7 bases and J dropped 4; count of bases not matched to a gene: 13. The CDR3 totals 15 residues. The germline V gene encodes CDR1 SGHTS and CDR2 YDEGEE. CDR3 sequence: CASPSGGGESTEAFF. The DNA of the CDR3 is TGTGCCAGCCCCTCCGGAGGGGGCGAAAGCACTGAAGCTTTCTTT.

The CDR3, as DNA: TGCGCCAGCGCAGGACTAGCGGGGGGGAGATACAATGAGCAGTTCTTC. Encoded protein: CASAGLAGGRYNEQFF. The chain employs TRBV5-1 and TRBJ2-1; TRBD2 aligns across 15 bases. V shed 7 bases, J shed 4 bases, and the junction held 6 bases outside the gene matches. This CDR3 contains 16 residues. The germline CDR1 and CDR2 sequences are SGHRS and YFSETQ.

This clone came up a few times. V usage is TRBV18 and J usage is TRBJ1-1; no definite D call. V lost 4 bases, J lost 1 base, and 7 bases lay in between. Germline-derived CDR1 and CDR2 are KGHSH and LQKENI. The CDR3 consists of 13 residues. The CDR3 here is CASSQNRNTEAFF. CDR3 bases: TGTGCCAGCTCACAAAACAGGAACACTGAAGCTTTCTTT.